Listed below are T cell receptor beta chains from one sample, sequenced in a study of blood T cell repertoires in COVID-19. TCRdb keeps only in-frame clones here, not all; method: immunoSEQ multiplex PCR. The sample has some 460,000 clones, around 90% seen once. The sequencing input was PBMCs or T cells enriched from blood (not recorded which). The receptors were sampled from a woman between 18 and 29 years old who had recovered from COVID-19. CDR3s include the opening cysteine and the closing phenylalanine or tryptophan. D genes are given only for firm matches. A clone size is listed for some rows: how often the clone was seen (once, few, many), or a class if it is expanded.

D gene	V gene	clone size	J gene	CDR3 protein	CDR3 DNA
.	TRBV4-1	once	TRBJ2-3	CASSHTRSDRQTDTQYF	TGCGCCAGCAGCCATACTAGGTCCGACAGGCAAACAGATACGCAGTATTTT
.	TRBV3-1/TRBV3-2	.	TRBJ1-1	CASSQVDSSTEAFF	TGTGCCAGCAGCCAAGTAGATAGCAGCACTGAAGCTTTCTTT
.	TRBV4-2	.	TRBJ1-5	CASSQDRSAGNQPQHF	TGTGCCAGCAGCCAAGACAGGTCTGCCGGCAATCAGCCCCAGCATTTT
.	TRBV2	.	TRBJ2-3	CASSRTRVTDTQYF	TGTGCCAGCAGTCGCACGAGGGTCACAGATACGCAGTATTTT
.	TRBV2	.	TRBJ2-1	CASTGNRDEQFF	TGTGCCAGCACCGGGAACAGGGATGAGCAGTTCTTC
.	TRBV11-2	.	TRBJ2-3	CASSQRWDTQYF	TGTGCCAGCAGTCAGAGGTGGGATACGCAGTATTTT
TRBD1	TRBV18	once	TRBJ1-5	CASSRTRGPGNQPQHF	TGTGCCAGCTCACGGACCAGGGGGCCAGGCAATCAGCCCCAGCATTTT
.	TRBV11-2	.	TRBJ1-4	CASSLRTSGGANEKLFF	TGTGCCAGCAGCTTACGTACGTCGGGAGGCGCTAATGAAAAACTGTTTTTT
.	TRBV5-5	.	TRBJ1-4	CASSLATRLTNEKLFF	TGTGCCAGCAGCTTGGCCACGAGGTTAACTAATGAAAAACTGTTTTTT
.	TRBV15	once	TRBJ1-1	CATSRDLENTEAFF	TGTGCCACCAGCAGAGATCTAGAGAACACTGAAGCTTTCTTT
.	TRBV4-1	.	TRBJ1-2	CASSQRATGGYGYTF	TGCGCCAGCAGCCAACGAGCGACGGGGGGCTATGGCTACACCTTC
TRBD2	TRBV3-1/TRBV3-2	once	TRBJ2-1	CASGPLAGGYNEQFF	TGTGCCAGCGGTCCCCTAGCGGGGGGGTACAATGAGCAGTTCTTC
.	TRBV28	.	TRBJ1-2	CASSVQGAYGYTF	TGTGCCAGCAGCGTACAGGGAGCATACGGCTACACCTTC
.	TRBV28	.	TRBJ2-6	CASSFLRAGDVGANVLTF	TGTGCCAGCAGTTTTTTGAGGGCAGGGGATGTTGGGGCCAACGTCCTGACTTTC
TRBD1	TRBV5-1	.	TRBJ1-4	CASSLSDRAEEDEKLFF	TGCGCCAGCAGCTTGTCCGACAGGGCCGAAGAGGACGAAAAACTGTTTTTT
TRBD2	TRBV3-1/TRBV3-2	.	TRBJ2-5	CASSTGLAGGKETQYF	TGTGCCAGCAGCACCGGACTAGCGGGGGGGAAAGAGACCCAGTACTTC
TRBD1	TRBV30	.	TRBJ2-4	CAWSVLGQDNIQYF	TGTGCCTGGAGTGTACTTGGACAGGACAACATTCAGTACTTC
TRBD1	TRBV19	once	TRBJ2-7	CASSIVPQTGDIAYEQYF	TGTGCCAGTAGTATAGTCCCCCAGACAGGGGATATCGCCTACGAGCAGTACTTC
TRBD1	TRBV11-3	.	TRBJ2-7	CASSLGQGRYEQYF	TGTGCCAGCAGCCTGGGACAGGGAAGGTACGAGCAGTACTTC
.	TRBV30	.	TRBJ1-2	CAWSRKGTLYGYTF	TGTGCCTGGAGTCGAAAAGGGACACTCTATGGCTACACCTTC
TRBD1	TRBV10-3	.	TRBJ1-2	CAISGDPGQGAWGYTF	TGTGCCATCAGTGGAGATCCGGGACAGGGGGCCTGGGGCTACACCTTC
.	TRBV27	.	TRBJ1-2	CASAQGRGDGYTF	TGTGCCAGCGCCCAGGGGAGAGGGGATGGCTACACCTTC
.	TRBV6-7	.	TRBJ2-2	CASSYTQGRDTGELFF	TGTGCCAGCAGTTACACGCAGGGGAGGGACACCGGGGAGCTGTTTTTT
.	TRBV18	.	TRBJ1-1	CASSQNSGGTNTEAFF	TGTGCCAGCTCACAGAATTCAGGAGGGACCAACACTGAAGCTTTCTTT
.	TRBV7-8	once	TRBJ2-7	CASSFPGMDEQYF	TGTGCCAGCAGCTTTCCAGGGATGGACGAGCAGTACTTC
TRBD1	TRBV19	.	TRBJ2-1	CASSVTGYEQFF	TGTGCCAGTAGCGTGACAGGGTATGAGCAGTTCTTC
TRBD1	TRBV2	.	TRBJ1-6	CASSVQGKDSPLHF	TGTGCCAGCAGTGTACAGGGGAAGGATTCACCCCTCCACTTT
.	TRBV2	.	TRBJ1-2	CASRASRGADGYTF	TGTGCCAGCAGGGCGTCTAGGGGCGCGGATGGCTACACCTTC